Below are 13 T cell receptor beta chains sequenced from a single sample in a study of OX40 agonist ivuxolimab in advanced cancers. Libraries were prepared by immunoSEQ multiplex PCR; TCRdb keeps only in-frame clonotypes and omits some of them. Among more than 9,000 clones listed, over 60% were seen once. The sample in question was CD4+ or CD8+ T cells sorted from blood, obtained in a trial of the OX40 agonist ivuxolimab. The receptors derive from an adult with an advanced solid tumor such as melanoma, head and neck, liver or kidney cancer.

This rearrangement joins TRBV4-1 to TRBJ2-7; the D is unclear. Trimming shortened V by 0 bases and J by 5 bases, and 5 bases separated the two germline ends. The CDR3 sequence is 12 residues long. Germline V gene sequence: CDR1 MGHRA, CDR2 YSYEKL. DNA of the CDR3: TGCGCCAGCAGCCAAGATCTCGACGAGCAGTACTTC. This sequence encodes CASSQDLDEQYF.

CDR3 residues: CASSWGTWEYEQYF. The CDR3, as DNA: TGTGCCAGCAGCTGGGGGACATGGGAGTACGAGCAGTACTTC. The chain employs TRBV5-6 and TRBJ2-7; possible D gene TRBD1, 6 bases. The V and J ends lost 3 bases and 4 bases respectively, with 14 bases between them. CDR3 size: 14 residues. Germline-derived CDR1 and CDR2 are SGHDT and YYEEEE.

This clone was counted between two and nine times. This chain uses TRBV5-1 with TRBJ2-1; D might be TRBD2 (6 bases). CDR3 length: 13 residues. V lost 0 bases, J lost 6 bases, and 7 bases lay in between. CDR1 and CDR2 from the germline V gene are SGHRS and YFSETQ. The CDR3: CASSLGRGNEQFF. As DNA, the CDR3 is TGCGCCAGCAGCTTGGGGAGGGGCAATGAGCAGTTCTTC.

The genes are TRBV6-5 and TRBJ2-7; D might be TRBD1 (5 bases). In germline, CDR1 is MNHEY, CDR2 SVGAGI. The ends were cut back, 6 bases at V and 3 bases at J, with 18 bases in the middle. This CDR3 has 15 residues. DNA of the CDR3: TGTGCCAGCAGAATCGCCAGGGCCGCGGACTACGAGCAGTACTTC. Amino acids: CASRIARAADYEQYF.

This clone was detected once. The CDR3: CASSDGTPGKEQYF. DNA for the CDR3: TGTGCCAGCAGCGACGGGACCCCGGGGAAGGAGCAGTACTTC. The gene calls are TRBV9 and TRBJ2-7; TRBD1 or TRBD2 may be the D gene (5 bases each). Germline loops: CDR1 SGDLS, CDR2 YYNGEE. This CDR3 has 14 amino acids. Trimming pared 3 bases from V and 7 bases from J, leaving 17 bases between.

This clone was seen a single time. The chain links TRBV27 to TRBJ2-1; D perhaps matches TRBD2 (6 bases). Germline CDR1 and CDR2: MNHEY and SMNVEV (reference sequence). CDR3 length: 15 amino acids. Trimming took 2 bases from V and 0 from J, leaving 8 bases between them. In DNA, the CDR3 is TGTGCCAGCAGTTTAGTGGGACTCTCCTACAATGAGCAGTTCTTC. Its protein product is CASSLVGLSYNEQFF.

This chain joins TRBV28 and TRBJ2-2; 11 nucleotides align to TRBD2. The CDR3 extends over 16 amino acids. CDR1 is MDHEN, CDR2 SYDVKM, per germline. Trimming cost V 2 bases and J 2 bases; bases outside gene matches: 1. CDR3 DNA: TGTGCCAGCAGTTTAGGGACTAGCGGAAACACCGGGGAGCTGTTTTTT. Translated, it gives CASSLGTSGNTGELFF.

This clone was seen only a few times. V usage is TRBV30 and J usage is TRBJ1-5; TRBD1 matches 10 bases. Trimming at V came to 2 bases and at J to 3 bases, leaving 4 bases not matched to a gene. This CDR3 region has 15 residues. Germline CDR1 GTSNPN, CDR2 SVGIG (reference sequence). DNA for the CDR3: TGTGCCTGGAGTTTCGGGACAGGGGTCAATCAGCCCCAGCATTTT. Protein product: CAWSFGTGVNQPQHF.

CDR3 DNA: TGCACCAGCAGCCCCGCTAGCGGGCTCCGGGGGAGGACAGATACGCAGTATTTT. Encoded protein: CTSSPASGLRGRTDTQYF. This chain joins TRBV1 and TRBJ2-3; the D call of TRBD2 is as the table states it, not checked on the DNA. TRBV1 has pseudogene status. CDR3 length: 18 amino acids.

This clone was counted a single time. The J gene is TRBJ1-1, the V gene TRBV30; D call uncertain. Trimming removed 0 bases at V and 1 base at J, with 15 bases between. Germline V gene lookup returns CDR1 GTSNPN and CDR2 SVGIG (reference sequence). CDR3 length: 16 amino acids. The CDR3 bases are TGTGCCTGGAGTGTTGACTCCAGCCGATCGAACACTGAAGCTTTCTTT. Its protein is CAWSVDSSRSNTEAFF.

The rearrangement joins TRBV6-4 to TRBJ2-1, with D perhaps TRBD2 (6 bases). The CDR3 covers 14 residues. Germline values: CDR1 MRHNA, CDR2 SNTAGT. Trimming cost V 4 bases and J 9 bases, with 16 bases left between them. Here the CDR3 reads CASSVVGGVGEQFF. The CDR3 bases are TGTGCCAGCAGTGTGGTGGGAGGCGTGGGTGAGCAGTTCTTC.

The V gene is TRBV2, the J gene TRBJ1-1; D not certain. The germline V and J ends were trimmed by 1 base and 0 bases, with 9 bases remaining between them. Germline CDR1 SNHLY, CDR2 FYNNEI. There are 15 residues in the CDR3. As DNA, the CDR3 is TGTGCCAGCAGTGAAGTCCAGGCAATGAACACTGAAGCTTTCTTT. This sequence encodes CASSEVQAMNTEAFF. Drawing the rest from reference TRBV2 and TRBJ1-1, the complete variable domain is EPEVTQTPSHQVTQMGQEVILRCVPISNHLYFYWYRQILGQKVEFLVSFYNNEISEKSEIFDDQFSVERPDGSNFTLKIRSTKLEDSAMYFCASSEVQAMNTEAFFGQGTRLTVV.

V usage is TRBV9 and J usage is TRBJ2-5; TRBD2 is a possible D gene (6 bases). Germline V CDR1 and CDR2: SGDLS, YYNGEE. Between the trimmed V and J ends, which lost 5 bases and 2 bases, there was a span of 16 bases. This CDR3 is 15 amino acids long. In DNA form, the CDR3 reads TGTGCCAGCAGTATTAGTGGGCGGGAACAAGAGACCCAGTACTTC. This translates into CASSISGREQETQYF.